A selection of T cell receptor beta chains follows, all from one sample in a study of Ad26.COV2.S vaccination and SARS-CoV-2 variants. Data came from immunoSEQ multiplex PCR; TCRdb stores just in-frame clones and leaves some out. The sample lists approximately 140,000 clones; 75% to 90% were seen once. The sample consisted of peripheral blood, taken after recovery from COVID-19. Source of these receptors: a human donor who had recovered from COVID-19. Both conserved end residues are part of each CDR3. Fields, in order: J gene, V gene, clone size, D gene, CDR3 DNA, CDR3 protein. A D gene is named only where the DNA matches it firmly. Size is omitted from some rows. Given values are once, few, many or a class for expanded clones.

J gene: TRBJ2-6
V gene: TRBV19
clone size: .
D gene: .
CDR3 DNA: TGTGCCAGTAGTATAGATCTCGTCCCTATGGGGGCTGGGGCCAACGTCCTGACTTTC
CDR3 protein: CASSIDLVPMGAGANVLTF

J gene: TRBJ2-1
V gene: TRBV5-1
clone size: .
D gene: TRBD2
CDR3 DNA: TGCGCCAGCAGCCCACTAGCGGGGGCCCACAATGAGCAGTTCTTC
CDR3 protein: CASSPLAGAHNEQFF

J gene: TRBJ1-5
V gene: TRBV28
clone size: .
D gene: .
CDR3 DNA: TGTGCCAGCAGGAACAGGTGGGGTCAGCCCCAGCATTTT
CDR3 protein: CASRNRWGQPQHF

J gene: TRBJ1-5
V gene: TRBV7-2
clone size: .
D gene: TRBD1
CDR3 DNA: TGTGCCAGCAGCGCCGGACAGGGGGCCACCATCAATCAGCCCCAGCATTTT
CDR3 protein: CASSAGQGATINQPQHF

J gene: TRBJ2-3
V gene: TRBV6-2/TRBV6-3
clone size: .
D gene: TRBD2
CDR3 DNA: TGTGCCAGCAGCCCCGGGGACTACCCCACAGATACGCAGTATTTT
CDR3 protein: CASSPGDYPTDTQYF

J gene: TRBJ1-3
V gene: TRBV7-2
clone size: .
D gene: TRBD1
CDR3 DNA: TGTGCCAGCAGCCCAGGGACAGGGTCCGGAAACACCATATATTTT
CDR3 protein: CASSPGTGSGNTIYF

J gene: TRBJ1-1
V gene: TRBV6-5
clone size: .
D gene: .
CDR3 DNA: TGTGCCAGCAGTCCCCAGAGCGCCTTGAACACTGAAGCTTTCTTT
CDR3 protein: CASSPQSALNTEAFF

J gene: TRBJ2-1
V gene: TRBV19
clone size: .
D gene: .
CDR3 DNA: TGTGCCAGTAGCTACCAGGGCCACAATGAGCAGTTCTTC
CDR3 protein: CASSYQGHNEQFF

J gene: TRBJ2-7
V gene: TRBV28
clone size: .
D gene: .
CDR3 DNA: TGTGCCAGCAGTTCGCAGGTAGCCTACGAGCAGTACTTC
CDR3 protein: CASSSQVAYEQYF

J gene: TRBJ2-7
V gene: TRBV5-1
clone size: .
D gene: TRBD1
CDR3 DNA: TGCGCCAGCAGCACGGGACAGTCGAGCTCCTACGAGCAGTACTTC
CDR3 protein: CASSTGQSSSYEQYF

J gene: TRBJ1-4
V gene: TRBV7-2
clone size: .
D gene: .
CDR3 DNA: TGTGCCAGCAGCCAGAGTGGAAATAATGAAAAACTGTTTTTT
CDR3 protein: CASSQSGNNEKLFF

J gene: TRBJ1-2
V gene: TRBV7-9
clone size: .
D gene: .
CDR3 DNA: TGTGCCAGCAGCTTAGCTGGGGGAGGTAATGGCTACACCTTC
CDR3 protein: CASSLAGGGNGYTF

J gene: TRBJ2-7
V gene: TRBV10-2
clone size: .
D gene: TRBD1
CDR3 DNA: TGCGCCAGCACTCTGGGACAGGTCGACGAGCAGTACTTC
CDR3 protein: CASTLGQVDEQYF

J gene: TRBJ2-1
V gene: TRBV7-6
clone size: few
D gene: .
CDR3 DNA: TGTGCCAGCAGCTTAGCCAATGAGCAGTTCTTC
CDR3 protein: CASSLANEQFF

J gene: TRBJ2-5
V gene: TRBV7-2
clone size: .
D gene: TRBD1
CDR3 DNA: TGTGCCAGCAGCACCGCCGGGACAGGGCAAGAGACCCAGTACTTC
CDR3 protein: CASSTAGTGQETQYF

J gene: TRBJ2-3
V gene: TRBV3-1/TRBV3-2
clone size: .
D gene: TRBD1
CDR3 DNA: TGTGCCAGCAGCCCGCCTTGGGACAGGTCAAACACAGATACGCAGTATTTT
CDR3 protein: CASSPPWDRSNTDTQYF

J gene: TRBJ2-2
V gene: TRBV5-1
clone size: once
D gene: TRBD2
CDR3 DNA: TGCGCCAGCAGCCCCTTGGTTACTAGCGGGGGGCTTATCGGGGAGCTGTTTTTT
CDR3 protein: CASSPLVTSGGLIGELFF

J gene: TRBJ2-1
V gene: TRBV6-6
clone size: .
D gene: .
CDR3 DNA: TGTGCCAGCAGTTACGCCAGCGAGCAGTTCTTC
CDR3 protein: CASSYASEQFF

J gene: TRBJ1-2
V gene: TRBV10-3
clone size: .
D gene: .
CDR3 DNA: TGTGCCATCAGTGAGACCTCTAACTATGGCTACACCTTC
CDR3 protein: CAISETSNYGYTF

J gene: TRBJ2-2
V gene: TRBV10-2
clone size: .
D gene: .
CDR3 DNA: TGCGCCAGCAGTGAGTCGGGCCCCACCGGGGAGCTGTTTTTT
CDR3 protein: CASSESGPTGELFF

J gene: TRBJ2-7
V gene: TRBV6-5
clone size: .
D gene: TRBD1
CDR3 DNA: TGTGCCAGCAGTTACGCAGGGGGAAACGAGCAGTACTTC
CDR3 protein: CASSYAGGNEQYF

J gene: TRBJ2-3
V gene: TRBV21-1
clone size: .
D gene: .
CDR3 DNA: TGTGCCAGCAGCAAAGGGCGGAACACAGATACGCAGTATTTT
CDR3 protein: CASSKGRNTDTQYF

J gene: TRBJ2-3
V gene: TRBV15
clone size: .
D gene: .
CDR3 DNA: TGTGCCACCAGCAGCCTCCATACCGGGACGGCCCCAGATACGCAGTATTTT
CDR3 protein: CATSSLHTGTAPDTQYF

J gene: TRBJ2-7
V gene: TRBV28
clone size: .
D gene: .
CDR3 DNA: TGTGCCAGCAGAGCCGGGGGCTCGTACGAGCAGTACTTC
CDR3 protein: CASRAGGSYEQYF

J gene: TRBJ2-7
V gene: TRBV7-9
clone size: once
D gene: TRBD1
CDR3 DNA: TGTGCCAGCAGCCTCGGGACAGGCCCCTACGAGCAGTACTTC
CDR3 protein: CASSLGTGPYEQYF

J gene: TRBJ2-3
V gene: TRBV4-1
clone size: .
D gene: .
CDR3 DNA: TGCGCCAGCAGCCCCCCGATAAACAGGTTTGGTGGGATGGATACGCAGTATTTT
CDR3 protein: CASSPPINRFGGMDTQYF

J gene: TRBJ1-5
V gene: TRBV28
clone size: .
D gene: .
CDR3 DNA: TGTGCCAGCAGTTTAGCATCAGGGAGAAATCAGCCCCAGCATTTT
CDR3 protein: CASSLASGRNQPQHF

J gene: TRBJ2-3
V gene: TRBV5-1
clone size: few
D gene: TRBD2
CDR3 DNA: TGCGCCAGCAGCGCCCAAGCGGGGTATACAGATACGCAGTATTTT
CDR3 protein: CASSAQAGYTDTQYF

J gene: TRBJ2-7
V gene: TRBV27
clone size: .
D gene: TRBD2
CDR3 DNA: TGTGCCAGCAGTTTATCGCAAGCGGGGGCCTCCTACGAGCAGTACTTC
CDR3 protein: CASSLSQAGASYEQYF

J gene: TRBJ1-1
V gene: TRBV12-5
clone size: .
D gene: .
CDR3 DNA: TGTGCTAGTGGTTTGGCCCAAGGAGGGCAAGGGAACACTGAAGCTTTCTTT
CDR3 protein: CASGLAQGGQGNTEAFF

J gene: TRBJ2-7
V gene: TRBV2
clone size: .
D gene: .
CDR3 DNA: TGTGCCAGCCTATATACGGGGATGGTAATCTACGAGCAGTACTTC
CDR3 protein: CASLYTGMVIYEQYF

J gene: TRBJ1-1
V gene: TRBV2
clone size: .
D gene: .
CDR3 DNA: TGTGCCAGCTTCATACAGGGGAACACTGAAGCTTTCTTT
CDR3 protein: CASFIQGNTEAFF

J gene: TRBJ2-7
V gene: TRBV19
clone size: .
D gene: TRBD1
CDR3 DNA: TGTGCCACGAGGTGGACAGGGAGCTCCTACGAGCAGTACTTC
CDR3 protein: CATRWTGSSYEQYF